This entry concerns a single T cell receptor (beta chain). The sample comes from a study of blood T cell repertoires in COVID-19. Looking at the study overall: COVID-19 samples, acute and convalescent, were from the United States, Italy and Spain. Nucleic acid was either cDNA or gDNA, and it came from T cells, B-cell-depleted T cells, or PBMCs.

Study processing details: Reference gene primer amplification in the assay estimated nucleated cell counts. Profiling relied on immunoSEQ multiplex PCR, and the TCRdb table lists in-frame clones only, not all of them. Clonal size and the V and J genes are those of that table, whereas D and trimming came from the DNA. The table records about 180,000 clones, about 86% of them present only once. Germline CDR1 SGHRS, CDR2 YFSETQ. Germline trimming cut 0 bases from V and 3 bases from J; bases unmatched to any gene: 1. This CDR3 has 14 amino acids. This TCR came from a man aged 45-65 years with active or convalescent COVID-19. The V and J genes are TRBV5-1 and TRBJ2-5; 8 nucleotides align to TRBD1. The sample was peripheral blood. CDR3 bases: TGCGCCAGCAGCTTGGCGACAGGGGAAGAGACCCAGTACTTC. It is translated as CASSLATGEETQYF.